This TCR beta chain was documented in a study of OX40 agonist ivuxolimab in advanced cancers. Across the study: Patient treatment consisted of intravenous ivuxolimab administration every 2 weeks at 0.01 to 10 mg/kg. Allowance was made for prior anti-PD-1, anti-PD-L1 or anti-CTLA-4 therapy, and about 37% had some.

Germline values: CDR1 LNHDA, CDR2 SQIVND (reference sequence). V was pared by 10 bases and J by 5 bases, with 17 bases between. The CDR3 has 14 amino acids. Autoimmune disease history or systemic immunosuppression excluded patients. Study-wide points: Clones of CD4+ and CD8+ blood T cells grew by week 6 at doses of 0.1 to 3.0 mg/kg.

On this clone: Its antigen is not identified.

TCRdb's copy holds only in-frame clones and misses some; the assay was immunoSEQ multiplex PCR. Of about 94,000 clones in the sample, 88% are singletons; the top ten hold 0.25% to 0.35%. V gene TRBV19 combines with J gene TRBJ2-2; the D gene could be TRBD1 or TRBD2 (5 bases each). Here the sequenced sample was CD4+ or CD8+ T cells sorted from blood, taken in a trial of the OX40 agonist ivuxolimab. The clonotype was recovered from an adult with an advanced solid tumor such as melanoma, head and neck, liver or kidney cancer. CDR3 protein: CATARGLGTGELFF. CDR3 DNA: TGTGCCACGGCGAGGGGCCTGGGGACCGGGGAGCTGTTTTTT.